The 24 T cell receptor beta chains reported below all come from one sample, sequenced in a study of graft-versus-host responses after intestinal transplantation. These receptors are not linked to any known antigen. Sequencing was performed with immunoSEQ multiplex PCR; in TCRdb, only in-frame clones are kept and a portion is missing. The sample has tens of thousands of clones, less than 95% seen once; the top ten hold roughly 0.2%. Here the sequenced sample was unstimulated CD4+ T cells sorted from spleen or lymph node cells, taken before transplant. These receptors came from a human donor who was the organ donor for an intestinal transplant.

This chain uses TRBV7-3 with TRBJ1-5; 8 bases agree with TRBD1. Germline lookup yields CDR1 SGHTA and CDR2 FQGTGA. After removal of 1 base from V and 7 bases from J, the junction contained 12 bases not matched to a gene. This CDR3 comprises 17 residues. CDR3 loop: CASSLMTEDRVGQPQHF. CDR3 DNA: TGTGCCAGCAGCTTAATGACCGAGGACAGGGTCGGACAGCCCCAGCATTTT.

CDR3 sequence (DNA): TGTGCCAGCAGCGTCGAGCCTGGGGGCTCCTACGAGCAGTACTTC. This sequence encodes CASSVEPGGSYEQYF. This chain links TRBV9 with TRBJ2-5, with D possibly being TRBD1 or TRBD2 (5 bases each). The J call could be wrong; TRBJ2-7 is a better fit for the DNA end. Germline V gene lookup returns CDR1 SGDLS and CDR2 YYNGEE. CDR3 length equals 15 residues.

The CDR3 DNA is TGTGCCAGTAGTAGAACTAGCGACATTCAGTACTTC. It yields the protein CASSRTSDIQYF. The gene calls are TRBV19 and TRBJ2-4; 7 bases align to TRBD2. Germline V gene data show CDR1 as LNHDA and CDR2 as SQIVND (reference sequence). The CDR3 covers 12 residues. V shed 4 bases and J 8 bases; nucleotides not matched to a gene: 2.

The rearrangement links TRBV29-1 to TRBJ1-5, with no clear D. Trimming pared 4 bases from V and 2 bases from J, leaving 12 bases between. Germline V gene lookup returns CDR1 SQVTM and CDR2 ANQGSEA. The length of the CDR3 is 14 residues. The CDR3 protein is CSVARGVGNQPQHF. The CDR3 DNA reads as TGCAGCGTTGCCCGGGGTGTGGGCAATCAGCCCCAGCATTTT.

This sequence joins TRBV6-6 and TRBJ2-3; D is ambiguous. Germline V gene data show CDR1 as MNHNY and CDR2 as SVGAGI (reference sequence). The CDR3 totals 16 residues. The V end lost 0 bases, the J end lost 1 base, and 11 bases lay between the germline ends. The CDR3 nucleotides read TGTGCCAGCAGTTACTCGAATAGTCTGGGCACAGATACGCAGTATTTT. Its protein product is CASSYSNSLGTDTQYF.

This clone was seen a single time. This chain uses TRBV28 with TRBJ1-2, with unresolved D. The CDR3 covers 16 residues. V shed 5 bases and J shed 4 bases, with 20 bases lying between them. From germline, CDR1 is MDHEN and CDR2 SYDVKM. The CDR3 sequence is CASSPTPGAGFYGYTF. The DNA for the CDR3 is TGTGCCAGCAGTCCCACCCCTGGCGCGGGCTTCTATGGCTACACCTTC.

The chain employs TRBV19 and TRBJ2-5; D is perhaps TRBD1 (5 bases). Between the trimmed V and J ends, which lost 4 bases and 1 base, there was a span of 13 bases. Per the germline V gene, CDR1 is LNHDA and CDR2 is SQIVND (reference sequence). This CDR3 has 15 residues. The CDR3 coding sequence is TGTGCCAGTAGTAAATCGACAGTCAGCCAAGAGACCCAGTACTTC. The encoded protein is CASSKSTVSQETQYF.

This sequence joins TRBV5-1 and TRBJ2-2, with D unclear. Germline values: CDR1 SGHRS, CDR2 YFSETQ. CDR3 size: 12 residues. V dropped 3 bases and J dropped 1 base, with 1 base sitting between them. The CDR3 bases are TGCGCCAGCAGCTGGAACACCGGGGAGCTGTTTTTT. As protein: CASSWNTGELFF.

V is TRBV9 and J is TRBJ1-5; TRBD1 matches at 10 bases. The length of the CDR3 is 14 residues. Germline V CDR1 and CDR2: SGDLS, YYNGEE. Germline trimming cut 5 bases from V and 6 bases from J; bases unmatched to any gene: 5. The CDR3 region is CASSVGDRGQPQHF. DNA for the CDR3: TGTGCCAGCAGTGTTGGGGACAGGGGTCAGCCCCAGCATTTT.

In its sample, this clone was seen a few times. V and J are TRBV7-3 and TRBJ1-1, with D tentatively TRBD1 (6 bases). The CDR3 runs to 14 residues. Germline V lookup: CDR1 SGHTA, CDR2 FQGTGA. The germline V and J ends were trimmed by 4 bases and 4 bases, with 13 bases remaining between them. For the CDR3, the DNA is TGTGCCAGCAGCTCGACAGGAGTTGGCACTGAAGCTTTCTTT. Translation: CASSSTGVGTEAFF.

The V call is TRBV11-1, the J call TRBJ1-5; D uncertain. In germline, CDR1 is SGHAT, CDR2 FQDESV (reference sequence). CDR3 length equals 13 residues. The germline V and J ends were trimmed by 3 bases and 4 bases, with 7 bases remaining between them. In nucleotides, the CDR3 is TGTGCCAGCAGCTTTGACCAAAATCAGCCCCAGCATTTT. Residues: CASSFDQNQPQHF.

CDR3 nucleotides: TGTGCCAGCAGTCCTAGCGGACAAGAGACCCAGTACTTC. Its protein is CASSPSGQETQYF. V usage is TRBV25-1 and J usage is TRBJ2-5, with 7 bases matching TRBD2. The CDR3 is made up of 13 amino acids. Germline V gene lookup returns CDR1 MGHDK and CDR2 SYGVNS. V shed 5 bases and J 2 bases; nucleotides not matched to a gene: 2.

The chain links TRBV6-1 to TRBJ1-2; 11 nucleotides align to TRBD1. This CDR3 comprises 14 residues. The germline V gene has CDR1 MNHNS and CDR2 SASEGT. The junction had 3 bases not matched to a gene; V was cut back by 3 bases and J by 6 bases. The CDR3 DNA follows: TGTGCCAGCAGTGAGGGACAGGGGGGGGATGGCTACACCTTC. This translates into CASSEGQGGDGYTF.

V usage is TRBV12-5 and J usage is TRBJ2-7, with D perhaps assigned TRBD1 or TRBD2 (5 bases each). V lost 3 bases, J lost 4 bases, and 16 bases lay in between. CDR3 length: 15 residues. Germline CDR1 reads LGHNT; CDR2 reads FRNRAP. CDR3: CASGFGLMSGYEQYF. CDR3 nucleotides: TGTGCTAGTGGTTTCGGACTTATGTCAGGGTACGAGCAGTACTTC. Based on the CDR3 plus reference TRBV12-5 and TRBJ2-7, the full variable domain is DARVTQTPRHKVTEMGQEVTMRCQPILGHNTVFWYRQTMMQGLELLAYFRNRAPLDDSGMPKDRFSAEMPDATLATLKIQPSEPRDSAVYFCASGFGLMSGYEQYFGPGTRLTVT.

The J gene is TRBJ2-3, the V gene TRBV11-3, with TRBD1 matching over 7 bases. CDR1 is SGHNT and CDR2 is YENEEA in the germline V gene. The CDR3 length is 18 residues. With V trimmed by 4 bases and J by 3 bases, 16 bases remained unmatched. The DNA for the CDR3 is TGTGCCAGCAGCTGGCCTCTGCGACAGGGATTGGGGACAGATACGCAGTATTTT. Amino acids: CASSWPLRQGLGTDTQYF.

The genes are TRBV5-1 and TRBJ2-1, with no clear D. Germline V gives CDR1 SGHRS, CDR2 YFSETQ. The V and J ends lost 0 bases and 10 bases respectively, with 8 bases between them. This CDR3 has 12 residues. CDR3 DNA sequence: TGCGCCAGCAGCTTGGGGGTAGGGGAGCAGTTCTTC. It yields the protein CASSLGVGEQFF.

DNA of the CDR3: TGTGCCAGCAGCTTAGCGCCGCGGGGGGGCAGAGAGACCCAGTACTTC. It is translated as CASSLAPRGGRETQYF. The chain carries TRBV7-6 and TRBJ2-5; the match to TRBD2 covers 9 bases. Unmatched junction bases numbered 6, after V lost 0 bases and J lost 4 bases. Per the germline V gene, CDR1 is SGHVS and CDR2 is FNYEAQ. This CDR3 contains 16 residues.

This rearrangement joins TRBV7-9 to TRBJ1-4; the match to TRBD1 covers 10 bases. Germline V gene sequence: CDR1 SEHNR, CDR2 FQNEAQ (reference sequence). With 1 base clipped from V and 8 bases from J, the junction kept 1 base outside the gene matches. The CDR3 spans 14 residues. In DNA form, the CDR3 reads TGTGCCAGCAGCTTAGGGACAGGGGGAGAAAAACTGTTTTTT. Amino acid sequence: CASSLGTGGEKLFF.

The chain links TRBV21-1 to TRBJ2-7; TRBD2, the table's D call, was not compared with the DNA. TRBV21-1 is a pseudogene. This CDR3 comprises 24 residues. The CDR3 DNA sequence: TGTGCCAGCAGCAAAATCCCAGGGGGGACTGACCTCCGTCCGGGACTAGCGACATACTACGAGCAGTACTTC. It codes for CASSKIPGGTDLRPGLATYYEQYF.

The CDR3 bases are TGTGCCAGCAGTGGGAGTCTCCCCGGAGAAAAACTGTTTTTT. This encodes CASSGSLPGEKLFF. This chain links TRBV6-5 with TRBJ1-4; D ambiguous. In germline, CDR1 is MNHEY, CDR2 SVGAGI. This CDR3 has 14 amino acids. Trimming took 5 bases from V and 8 from J, leaving 15 bases between them.

The genes are TRBV19 and TRBJ2-7; a possible D gene is TRBD2 (7 bases). The V and J ends lost 7 bases and 6 bases respectively, with 22 bases between them. The CDR3 contains 15 residues. CDR1 is LNHDA, CDR2 SQIVND, per germline (reference sequence). CDR3 protein: CASIRRGGWLLEQYF. For the CDR3, the DNA is TGTGCCAGTATCAGGAGGGGGGGCTGGCTCCTCGAGCAGTACTTC.

The chain is built from TRBV27 and TRBJ2-1; 9 bases are a match to TRBD2. J lost 5 bases, V lost 4 bases, and 6 bases had no gene match. The CDR3 has 15 amino acids. CDR1 and CDR2 (germline): MNHEY, SMNVEV (reference sequence). This CDR3 is CASSSGLAGNNEQFF. The DNA of the CDR3 is TGTGCCAGCAGTTCGGGGCTAGCGGGGAACAATGAGCAGTTCTTC.

This clone occurred once. The chain uses TRBV5-1 and TRBJ1-6; tentative D call: TRBD1 (6 bases). Trimming removed 0 bases from V and 8 bases from J, with 9 bases in between. The CDR3 runs 14 residues. Looked up from germline, CDR1 is SGHRS and CDR2 is YFSETQ. CDR3 sequence: CASSLGQEDSPLHF. The CDR3 nucleotides are TGCGCCAGCAGCTTGGGACAGGAGGATTCACCCCTCCACTTT.

The rearrangement joins TRBV28 to TRBJ2-4; D may be TRBD1 or TRBD2 (5 bases each). This CDR3 comprises 13 residues. V was shortened by 5 bases and J by 7 bases, with 12 bases between the two germline ends. Germline V gene lookup returns CDR1 MDHEN and CDR2 SYDVKM. CDR3 in amino acids: CASSEIWGNIQYF. The CDR3 DNA follows: TGTGCCAGCAGTGAAATATGGGGGAACATTCAGTACTTC.